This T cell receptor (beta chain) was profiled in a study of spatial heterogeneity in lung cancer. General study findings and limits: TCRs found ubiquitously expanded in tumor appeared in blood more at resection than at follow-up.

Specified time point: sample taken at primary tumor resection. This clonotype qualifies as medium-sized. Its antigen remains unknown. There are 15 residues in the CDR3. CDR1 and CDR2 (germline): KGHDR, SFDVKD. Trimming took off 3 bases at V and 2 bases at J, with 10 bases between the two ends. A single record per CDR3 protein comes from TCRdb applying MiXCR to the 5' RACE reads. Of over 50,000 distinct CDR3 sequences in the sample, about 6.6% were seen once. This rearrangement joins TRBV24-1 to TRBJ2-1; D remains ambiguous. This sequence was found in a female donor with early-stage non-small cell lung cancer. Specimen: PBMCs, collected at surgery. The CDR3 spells CATSDMSSPYNEQFF. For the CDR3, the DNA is TGTGCCACCAGTGATATGAGCAGTCCCTACAATGAGCAGTTCTTC.